This entry is about one T cell receptor beta chain. TCRdb keeps only in-frame clones here, not all; method: immunoSEQ multiplex PCR. The sample lists a few hundred thousand clones, over 75% occurring once. While infection was still active, Seattle patients were enrolled and then followed longitudinally. The sample originates from a study of blood T cell repertoires in COVID-19. The TCR was taken from a woman aged 25 to 39 with COVID-19, enrolled during active disease. Specimen: peripheral blood.

For the CDR3, the DNA is TGTGCCATCAGTGACTGGCCTTGGGGGGTGGGAACAGATACGCAGTATTTT. As protein: CAISDWPWGVGTDTQYF. This sequence joins TRBV10-3 and TRBJ2-3, with D tentatively TRBD2 (6 bases). The CDR3 extends over 17 amino acids. With 3 bases removed from V and 3 bases from J, the gap between germline ends came to 19 bases. The V gene's germline CDR1 is ENHRY and CDR2 SYGVKD.